This T cell receptor (beta chain) was captured in a study of beta chain features in type 1 diabetes (dated by TCRdb to the late 2010s). With respect to the entire study: No differences in mean age, gender distribution, total cell number or subset yield were found between patients and healthy donors. Across all samples, 107,917,701 sorted cells were examined, and cell number per subset correlated strongly with RNA yield. Regulatory and stem cell-like memory subsets were isolated from only 8 patients and roughly 8 healthy donors, whereas naive and central memory subsets came from all 30 or so donors. The study compared the TCRB repertoires of sorted circulating CD4+ T cell subsets in recently diagnosed type 1 diabetes patients with those in matched healthy donors.

This clone was seen a handful of times. Which antigen it targets is not known. The junction shows a germline mismatch at one end, possibly a read error. Each donor gave one peripheral blood draw, averaging approximately 0.12 L, which was collected into heparinised tubes. Naive, central memory, regulatory and stem cell-like memory CD4+ T cells were sorted on a BD FACSAria II using a panel including CD45RO, CCR7, CD25, CD127, CD95 and CD27. All sorted populations exceeded 95% purity. PBMCs were isolated right away by Lymphoprep density gradient centrifugation and were stained directly, without culture. To minimize batch effects, samples were stained and sorted in pairs, one healthy donor with one patient per experiment. Broader findings and caveats from the paper: Sequencing cDNA rather than genomic DNA could over-represent highly expressing activated cells, although activation and CD3 levels did not differ between groups. Naive, central memory and regulatory TCRB repertoires appeared more similar among patients than among healthy donors. HLA sub-analyses involved small numbers of individuals, so any influence of HLA type on TCRB rearrangement remained unresolved. PCR might favor shorter templates, but patient and control samples were amplified and corrected together, so any skew would affect both groups equally. At VDJ recombination sites, patients with type 1 diabetes made fewer insertions and deleted more nucleotides, a pattern implying thymic rearrangement abnormalities. A moderate but significant shortening of TCRB CDR3 length was observed in type 1 diabetes patients in all four CD4+ subsets.

The entire isolated RNA was reverse transcribed using the High Capacity cDNA Reverse Transcription Kit, and thus expressed TCRB transcripts were sequenced. Naive, central memory and regulatory T cell samples underwent deep immunoSEQ sequencing, averaging around 4 million total reads per sample. Sorted cells were lysed in RLT buffer, and RNA was extracted using DNase-treated RNeasy Micro or Mini kits according to cell number. To prevent cross-contamination, each cell subset was processed individually, whereas patient and healthy donor samples were processed jointly. Using the immunoSEQ multiplex PCR, TCRB sequences were amplified from cDNA into 87-bp fragments spanning the CDR3 region. Sequencing of the amplicons was done on the Illumina HiSeq platform. The authors processed their data as follows. Synthetic template baselines were used to correct PCR bias computationally, reads within Hamming distance 2 were collapsed, and singletons that could not be merged were discarded. Reads were aligned against IMGT to assign V, D and J genes, CDR3 length and insertions or deletions at six rearrangement sites. Clonotype counts were normalized to sorted cell number within each subset before computing true diversity and Gini coefficients with the tcR R package. The overlap coefficient, calculated on TCRB nucleotide sequences, was used to measure repertoire sharing. Here the immuneACCESS table is served through TCRdb, limited to in-frame sequences with V and J called. Missing clones are a known gap in these copies; in checked studies unresolved V genes cover under half, and the rest lacks a known reason. The V and J calls and clone size were taken over from that table, and D and trimming were inferred from the DNA. This sample is represented by 330,000 or so clones; about 15% of them were singletons. Approximately 6.7% of the sample comes from the top ten.

The sequence was obtained from a man younger than 45 in good health. Material for sequencing was central memory CD4+ T cells from blood.

The CDR3 in this case is CASSRAFGAGQGNEKLFF. The nucleotide sequence is TGTGCCAGCAGTCGAGCCTTTGGGGCAGGCCAGGGTAATGAAAAACTGTTTTTT. Recombination connected TRBV10-3 to TRBJ1-4, with TRBD1 as a weak D call on 5 bases. There are 18 amino acids in the CDR3, from cysteine to phenylalanine inclusive. The entry retains the CDR3 DNA only, 54 bases that are in frame from base 1. In the germline V gene, CDR1 corresponds to ENHRY and CDR2 to SYGVKD.